This section outlines one T cell receptor (beta chain) sequence together with its context. The record originates from a study of blood T cell repertoires in COVID-19. On the study more broadly: Samples of COVID-19 (acute and convalescent) were obtained from the United States, Italy and Spain.

Methods used by the authors: By means of reference gene primer amplification, nucleated cell counts were estimated. TCRdb's copy holds only in-frame clones and misses some; the assay was immunoSEQ multiplex PCR. D and trimming were read from the DNA, whereas the V and J calls and clone size are those reported in that table. Seen here are about 120,000 clones, about 85% observed once, and the top ten hold 10% to 15%. Germline V gene data show CDR1 as SGHNT and CDR2 as YENEEA. This CDR3 comprises 13 residues. Trimming took 5 bases from V and 10 from J, leaving 17 bases between them. What was sequenced was peripheral blood. The source of this sequence is a human donor in a cohort sampled during active COVID-19. The chain employs TRBV11-3 and TRBJ1-1; D is perhaps TRBD1 (6 bases). The CDR3 DNA reads as TGTGCCAGCAGCCCGGGACACCCGCAAGGAGCTTTCTTT. This gives the protein CASSPGHPQGAFF.